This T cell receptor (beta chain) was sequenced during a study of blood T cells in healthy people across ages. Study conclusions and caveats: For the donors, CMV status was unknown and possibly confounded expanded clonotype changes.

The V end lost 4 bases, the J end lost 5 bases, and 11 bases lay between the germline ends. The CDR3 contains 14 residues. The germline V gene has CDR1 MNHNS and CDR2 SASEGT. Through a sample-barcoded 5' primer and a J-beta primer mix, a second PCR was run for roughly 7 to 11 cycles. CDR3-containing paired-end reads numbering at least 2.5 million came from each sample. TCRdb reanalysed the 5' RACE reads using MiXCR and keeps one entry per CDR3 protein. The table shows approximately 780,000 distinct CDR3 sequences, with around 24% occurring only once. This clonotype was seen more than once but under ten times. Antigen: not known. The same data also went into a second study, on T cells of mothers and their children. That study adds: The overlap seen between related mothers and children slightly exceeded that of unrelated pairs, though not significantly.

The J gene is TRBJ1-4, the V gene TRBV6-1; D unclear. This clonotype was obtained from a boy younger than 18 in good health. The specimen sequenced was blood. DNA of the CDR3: TGTGCCAGCAGTGGGACCAGCCTCAATGAAAAACTGTTTTTT. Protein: CASSGTSLNEKLFF.